This note documents a single T cell receptor beta chain sequence. The CDR3 consists of 18 residues. V was pared by 0 bases and J by 1 base, with 8 bases of the junction left unmatched. CDR1 is SGHRS, CDR2 YFSETQ, per germline. The PCR contained 60 Vbeta and 13 Jbeta primers. Data came from immunoSEQ multiplex PCR; TCRdb stores just in-frame clones and leaves some out. The data show over 70,000 clones, under 80% seen once. The data were taken from a study of cytomegalovirus exposure and HLA in healthy donors. What was sequenced was PBMCs. This sequence joins TRBV5-1 and TRBJ2-1, with 9 bases matching TRBD2. This TCR was sampled from a male donor in good health and CMV-seronegative. CDR3 coding DNA: TGCGCCAGCAGCTTGGTCGGCGGGAGGGCCGGGTCCTACAATGAGCAGTTCTTC. Translation: CASSLVGGRAGSYNEQFF.